The T cell receptor (beta chain) described here comes from a study of human T cells and chemical hapten exposure. Regarding time point: patch test 3, about 24 weeks after DPC sensitization. The treatment denotes: therapeutic diphenylcyclopropenone sensitization with weekly scalp DPC. The CDR3 consists of 14 residues. Germline CDR1 MNHEY, CDR2 SVGEGT. This clonotype appeared once. Possible read error: a much larger clone is one base away. Per the study methods: Samples had a median of around 91,000 TCRs, ranging roughly 20,000 to 690,600. TCRdb re-called the RACE reads with MiXCR, one entry per CDR3 protein. The V and J calls were determined by TCRdb, not by the authors. This sample has about 58,000 distinct CDR3 sequences, with 12% found just once.

The V call is TRBV6-2 or TRBV6-3, the J call TRBJ1-2, with TRBD1 as a possible D gene (5 bases). This specimen was whole blood, taken in connection with sensitization to the hapten diphenylcyclopropenone (DPC). The clonotype originates from a man in his thirties or forties with alopecia areata. Some clones in this sample may be carry-over from other donors' samples. The DNA for the CDR3 is TGTGCCAGCAGCATCCCAGGGCGGTTCTATGGCAACACCTTC. Its protein is CASSIPGRFYGNTF.